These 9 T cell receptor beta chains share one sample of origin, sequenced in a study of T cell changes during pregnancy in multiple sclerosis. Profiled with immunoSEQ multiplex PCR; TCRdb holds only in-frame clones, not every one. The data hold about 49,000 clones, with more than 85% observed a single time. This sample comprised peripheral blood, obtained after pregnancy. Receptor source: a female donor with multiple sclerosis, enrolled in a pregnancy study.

This CDR3 is CASSSRTGSDYYGYTF. The CDR3 nucleotides are TGTGCCAGCAGCTCCCGGACAGGATCGGATTACTATGGCTACACCTTC. This rearrangement joins TRBV5-5 to TRBJ1-2, with 7 bases lining up with TRBD1. The CDR3 sequence is 16 residues long. Unmatched junction bases numbered 11, after V lost 3 bases and J lost 3 bases. Germline lookup yields CDR1 SGHKS and CDR2 YYEKEE (reference sequence).

The CDR3 loop reads CASSLSSANYGYTF. CDR3 sequence (DNA): TGTGCCAGCAGCTTATCGTCAGCTAACTATGGCTACACCTTC. The gene calls are TRBV11-1 and TRBJ1-2, with D unclear. CDR1 is SGHAT and CDR2 is FQDESV in the germline V gene (reference sequence). The CDR3 consists of 14 residues. The germline V and J ends were trimmed by 2 bases and 0 bases, with 7 bases remaining between them.

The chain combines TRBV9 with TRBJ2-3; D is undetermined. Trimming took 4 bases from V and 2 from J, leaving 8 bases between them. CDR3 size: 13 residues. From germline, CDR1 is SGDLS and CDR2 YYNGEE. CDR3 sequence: CASSPLPTDTQYF. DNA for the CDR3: TGTGCCAGCAGCCCTCTTCCCACAGATACGCAGTATTTT.

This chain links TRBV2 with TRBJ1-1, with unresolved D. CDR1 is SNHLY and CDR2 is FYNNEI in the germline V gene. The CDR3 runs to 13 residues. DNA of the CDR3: TGTGCAGAACCCGGGGTGAGGAACACTGAAGCTTTCTTT. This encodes CAEPGVRNTEAFF. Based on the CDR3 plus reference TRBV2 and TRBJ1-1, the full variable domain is EPEVTQTPSHQVTQMGQEVILRCVPISNHLYFYWYRQILGQKVEFLVSFYNNEISEKSEIFDDQFSVERPDGSNFTLKIRSTKLEDSAMYFCAEPGVRNTEAFFGQGTRLTVV.

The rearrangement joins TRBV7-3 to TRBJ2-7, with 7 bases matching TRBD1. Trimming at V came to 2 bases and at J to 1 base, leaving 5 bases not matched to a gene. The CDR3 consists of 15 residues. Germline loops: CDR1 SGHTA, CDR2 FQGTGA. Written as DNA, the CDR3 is TGTGCCAGCAGCTTAGGCACAGGGGTTTCCTACGAGCAGTACTTC. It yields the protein CASSLGTGVSYEQYF.

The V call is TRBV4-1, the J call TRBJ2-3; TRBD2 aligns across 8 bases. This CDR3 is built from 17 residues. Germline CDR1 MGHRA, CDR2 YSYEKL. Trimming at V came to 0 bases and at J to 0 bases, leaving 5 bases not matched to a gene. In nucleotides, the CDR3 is TGCGCCAGCAGCCAAGACAGGCGGGGGGAGAGCACAGATACGCAGTATTTT. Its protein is CASSQDRRGESTDTQYF.

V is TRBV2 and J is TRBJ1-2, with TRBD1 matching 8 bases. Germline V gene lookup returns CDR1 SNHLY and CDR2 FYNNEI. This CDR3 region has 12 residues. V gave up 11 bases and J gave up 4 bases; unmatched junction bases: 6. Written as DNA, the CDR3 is TGTGCCGGGGGACAGGCTATCTATGGCTACACCTTC. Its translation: CAGGQAIYGYTF.

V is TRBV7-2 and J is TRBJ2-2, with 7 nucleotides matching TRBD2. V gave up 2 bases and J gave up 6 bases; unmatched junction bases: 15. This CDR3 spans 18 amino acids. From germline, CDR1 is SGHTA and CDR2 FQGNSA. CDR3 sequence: CASSLTHGRTRIAGELFF. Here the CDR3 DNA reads TGTGCCAGCAGCTTAACCCATGGCCGGACTAGGATTGCCGGGGAGCTGTTTTTT.

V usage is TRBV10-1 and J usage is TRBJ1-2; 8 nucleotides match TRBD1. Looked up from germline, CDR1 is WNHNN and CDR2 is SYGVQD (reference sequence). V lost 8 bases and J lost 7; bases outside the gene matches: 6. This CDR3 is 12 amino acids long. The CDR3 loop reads CASRTGTGGYTF. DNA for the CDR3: TGCGCCAGCCGTACCGGGACAGGTGGCTACACCTTC.